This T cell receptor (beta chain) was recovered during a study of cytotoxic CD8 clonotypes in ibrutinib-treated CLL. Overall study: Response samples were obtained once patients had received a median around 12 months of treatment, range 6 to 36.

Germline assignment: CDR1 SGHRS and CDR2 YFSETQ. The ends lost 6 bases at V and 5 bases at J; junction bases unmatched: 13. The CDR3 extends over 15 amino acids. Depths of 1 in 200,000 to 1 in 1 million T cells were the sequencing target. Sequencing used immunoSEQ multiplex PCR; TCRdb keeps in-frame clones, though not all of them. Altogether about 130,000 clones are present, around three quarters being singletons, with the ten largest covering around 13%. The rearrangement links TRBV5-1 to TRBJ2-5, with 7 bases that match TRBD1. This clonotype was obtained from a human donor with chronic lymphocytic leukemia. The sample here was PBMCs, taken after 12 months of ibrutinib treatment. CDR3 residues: CASTPEGAQGETQYF. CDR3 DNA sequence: TGCGCCAGCACCCCAGAGGGGGCACAGGGGGAGACCCAGTACTTC.